The source of this T cell receptor beta chain is a study of CD8+CD57+ T cells in acquired aplastic anemia. This clonotype turned up a few times. Its antigen remains unidentified. Only patients with CD8+CD57+ cell expansion on flow cytometry were chosen for sequencing. Findings and caveats of the study: Researchers report that about 29 CD8+ CDR3 sequences appeared in both patients and controls.

Profiling of TCR beta VDJ combinations and CDR3 sequences used genomic DNA as template. TCRdb processed the reads anew with MiXCR; each CDR3 protein has one entry. The sample carries approximately 470,000 distinct CDR3 sequences, under 40% recorded once. The sample was sorted CD4+, CD8+, or CD8+CD57+ T cells (not recorded which) from PBMCs. The receptor's source is a human donor with aplastic anemia.

The CDR3 region is CSAMTSGVYNEQFF. In DNA form, the CDR3 reads TGCAGTGCAATGACTAGCGGGGTATACAATGAGCAGTTCTTC. The J gene is TRBJ2-1, the V gene TRBV20-1, with 11 bases matching TRBD2. The CDR3 is made up of 14 amino acids. The J segment lost 4 bases and the V segment lost 6 bases, leaving 5 bases of the junction unmatched. The V gene's germline CDR1 is DFQATT and CDR2 SNEGSKA (reference sequence).